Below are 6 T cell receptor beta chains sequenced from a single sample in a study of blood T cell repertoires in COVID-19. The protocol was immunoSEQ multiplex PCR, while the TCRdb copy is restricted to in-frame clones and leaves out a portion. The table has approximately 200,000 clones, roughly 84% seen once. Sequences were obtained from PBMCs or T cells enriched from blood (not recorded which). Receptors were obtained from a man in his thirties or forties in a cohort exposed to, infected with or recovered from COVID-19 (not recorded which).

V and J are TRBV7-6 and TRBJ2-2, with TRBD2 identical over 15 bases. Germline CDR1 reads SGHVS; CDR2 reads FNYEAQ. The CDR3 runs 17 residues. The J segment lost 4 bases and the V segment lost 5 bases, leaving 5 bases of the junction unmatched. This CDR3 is CASSQGLAGGSTGELFF. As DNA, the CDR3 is TGTGCCAGCAGCCAGGGACTAGCGGGAGGTTCCACCGGGGAGCTGTTTTTT. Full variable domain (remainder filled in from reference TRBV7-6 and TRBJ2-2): GAGVSQSPRYKVTKRGQDVALRCDPISGHVSLYWYRQALGQGPEFLTYFNYEAQQDKSGLPNDRFSAERPEGSISTLTIQRTEQRDSAMYRCASSQGLAGGSTGELFFGEGSRLTVL.

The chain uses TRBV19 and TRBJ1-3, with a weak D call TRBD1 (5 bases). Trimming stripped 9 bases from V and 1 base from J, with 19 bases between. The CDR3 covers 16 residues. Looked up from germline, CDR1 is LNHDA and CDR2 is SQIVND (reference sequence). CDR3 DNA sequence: TGTGCCAGCCGAACCCGGGGACTTTTTTCTGGAAACACCATATATTTT. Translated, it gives CASRTRGLFSGNTIYF.

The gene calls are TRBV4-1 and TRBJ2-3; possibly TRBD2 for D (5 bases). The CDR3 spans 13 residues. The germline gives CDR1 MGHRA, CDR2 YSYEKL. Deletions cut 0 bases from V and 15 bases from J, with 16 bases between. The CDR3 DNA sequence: TGCGCCAGCAGCCAAGATCTCCCTGAGGGCTCCTATTTT. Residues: CASSQDLPEGSYF.

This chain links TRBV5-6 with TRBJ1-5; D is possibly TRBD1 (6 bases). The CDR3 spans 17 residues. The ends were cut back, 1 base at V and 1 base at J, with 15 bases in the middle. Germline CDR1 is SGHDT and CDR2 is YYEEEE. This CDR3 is CASSLRGSGASNQPQHF. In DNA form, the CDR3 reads TGTGCCAGCAGCTTGAGGGGGTCAGGGGCGAGCAATCAGCCCCAGCATTTT.

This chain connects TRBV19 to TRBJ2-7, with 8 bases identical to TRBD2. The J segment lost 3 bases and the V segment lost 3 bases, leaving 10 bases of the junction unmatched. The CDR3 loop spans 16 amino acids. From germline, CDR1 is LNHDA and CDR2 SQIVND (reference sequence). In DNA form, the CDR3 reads TGTGCCAGTAGTATTGCTTTCGGGGGACTAGTCTACGAGCAGTACTTC. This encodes CASSIAFGGLVYEQYF.

Written as DNA, the CDR3 is TGTGCCAGCAGCCAAGATATCGGGAGTATTCCCCCCGGGGAGCTGTTTTTT. Translation: CASSQDIGSIPPGELFF. The V call is TRBV14, the J call TRBJ2-2, with TRBD2 as a possible D gene (6 bases). Trimming cost V 0 bases and J 6 bases, with 17 bases left between them. CDR3 size: 17 residues. The germline gives CDR1 SGHDN, CDR2 FVKESK.